The sequence of this T cell receptor beta chain was determined in a study of blood T cell repertoires in COVID-19. Study-wide context: Italy, Spain and the United States were the sources of the convalescent and acute COVID-19 samples. From T cells, B-cell-depleted T cells, or PBMCs came the material, which was cDNA or gDNA.

In the source study's methods: Amplification of reference gene primers provided the estimated nucleated cell counts. Profiled with immunoSEQ multiplex PCR; TCRdb holds only in-frame clones, not every one. The V and J calls and clone size come from that table; D and trimming were worked out from the DNA. The data contain some 220,000 clones, less than 85% of them singletons. CDR1 is SGHRS and CDR2 is YFSETQ in the germline V gene. Trimming removed 1 base at V and 9 bases at J, with 11 bases between. The CDR3 is made up of 13 amino acids. The chain combines TRBV5-1 with TRBJ2-1; the D gene is possibly TRBD1 (5 bases). The TCR was taken from a woman in her seventies with acute or convalescent COVID-19. The sample was peripheral blood. DNA for the CDR3: TGCGCCAGCAGCTTGCACGACAGTACTGAGCAGTTCTTC. Its protein is CASSLHDSTEQFF.